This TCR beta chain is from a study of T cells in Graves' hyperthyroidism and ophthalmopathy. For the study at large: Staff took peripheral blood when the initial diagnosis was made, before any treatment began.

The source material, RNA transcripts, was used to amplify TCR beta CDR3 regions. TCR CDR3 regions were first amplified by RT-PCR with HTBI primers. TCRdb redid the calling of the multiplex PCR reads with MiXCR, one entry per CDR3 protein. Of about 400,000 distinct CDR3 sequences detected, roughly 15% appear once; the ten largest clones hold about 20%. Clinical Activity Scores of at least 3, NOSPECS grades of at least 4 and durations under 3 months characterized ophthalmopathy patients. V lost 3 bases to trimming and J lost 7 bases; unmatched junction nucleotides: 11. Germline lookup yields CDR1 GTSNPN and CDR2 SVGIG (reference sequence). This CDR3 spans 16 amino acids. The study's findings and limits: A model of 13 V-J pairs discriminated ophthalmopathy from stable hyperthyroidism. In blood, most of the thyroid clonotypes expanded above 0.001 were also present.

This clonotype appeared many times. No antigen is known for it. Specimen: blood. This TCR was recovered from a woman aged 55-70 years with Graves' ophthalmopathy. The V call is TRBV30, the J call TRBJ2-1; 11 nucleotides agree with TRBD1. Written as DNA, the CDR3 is TGTGCCTGGAGGCCCTGGGGACAGGGGGAAGGAAATGAGCAGTTCTTC. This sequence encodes CAWRPWGQGEGNEQFF.